These 23 T cell receptor beta chains share one sample of origin, sequenced in a study of blood T cells in healthy people across ages. The authors ran a second PCR of about 7 to 11 cycles using a sample-barcoded 5' primer and a J-beta primer mix. TCRdb ran MiXCR on the 5' RACE reads and lists one entry per CDR3 protein. The sample has about 930,000 distinct CDR3 sequences, just under 30% seen once; the top ten hold roughly a tenth. The sample was also reused in another study, on T cells of mothers and their children.

Specimen: blood. These receptors were taken from a woman in her forties in good health.

This clonotype was picked up many times. V usage is TRBV5-1 and J usage is TRBJ2-7; 7 nucleotides match TRBD2. Germline V gene lookup returns CDR1 SGHRS and CDR2 YFSETQ. This CDR3 contains 14 residues. The J segment lost 6 bases and the V segment lost 0 bases, leaving 6 bases of the junction unmatched. CDR3 sequence (DNA): TGCGCCAGCAGCTTGGGTCAAGTAGCGGGCGAGCAGTACTTC. This encodes CASSLGQVAGEQYF. The entire variable domain, with the rest obtained from reference TRBV5-1 and TRBJ2-7, is as follows: KAGVTQTPRYLIKTRGQQVTLSCSPISGHRSVSWYQQTPGQGLQFLFEYFSETQRNKGNFPGRFSGRQFSNSRSEMNVSTLELGDSALYLCASSLGQVAGEQYFGPGTRLTVT.

This clonotype was seen a few times. V and J are TRBV28 and TRBJ2-7; no clear D gene. Per germline, CDR1 MDHEN and CDR2 SYDVKM. The CDR3 length is 13 residues. V was trimmed by 2 bases and J by 3 bases, leaving 8 bases between them. CDR3 region: CASSLPDVYEQYF. CDR3 bases: TGTGCCAGCAGTTTACCGGATGTCTACGAGCAGTACTTC.

This clonotype was seen ten or more times. The V gene is TRBV20-1, the J gene TRBJ1-6, with D possibly matching TRBD1 (6 bases). The ends were cut back, 3 bases at V and 7 bases at J, with 13 bases in the middle. Germline V gene sequence: CDR1 DFQATT, CDR2 SNEGSKA (reference sequence). The CDR3 spans 14 residues. CDR3 sequence (DNA): TGCAGTGCTAGCGGACAGCTCGCCAATTCACCCCTCCACTTT. This sequence encodes CSASGQLANSPLHF.

CDR3 in amino acids: CASSQEPGPQADTQYF. The DNA for the CDR3 is TGTGCCAGCAGCCAAGAACCGGGCCCCCAGGCAGATACGCAGTATTTT. This chain uses TRBV3-1 with TRBJ2-3; D is uncertain. Germline lookup yields CDR1 LGHDT and CDR2 YNNKEL (reference sequence). This CDR3 is 16 amino acids long. The ends were cut back, 0 bases at V and 4 bases at J, with 14 bases in the middle.

The V call is TRBV29-1, the J call TRBJ2-7, with 9 bases that match TRBD1. The CDR3 loop spans 11 amino acids. J lost 6 bases, V lost 7 bases, and 4 bases had no gene match. Germline loops: CDR1 SQVTM, CDR2 ANQGSEA. DNA of the CDR3: TGCAGCGCGGGACAGGGAGGCGAGCAGTACTTC. Protein: CSAGQGGEQYF.

The sample holds many counts of this clonotype. The chain has TRBV5-1 and TRBJ2-1; no reliable D call. The CDR3 totals 13 residues. Germline V CDR1 and CDR2: SGHRS, YFSETQ. Trimming pared 4 bases from V and 0 bases from J, leaving 5 bases between. CDR3 in DNA: TGCGCCAGCAGCGGGTTCTCCTACAATGAGCAGTTCTTC. Translating it yields CASSGFSYNEQFF.

This clonotype turned up a few times. The J gene is TRBJ1-1, the V gene TRBV4-3, with D unclear. CDR3 length: 15 amino acids. V lost 0 bases, J lost 4 bases, and 12 bases lay in between. Germline lookup yields CDR1 LGHNA and CDR2 YSLEER. The CDR3 coding sequence is TGCGCCAGCAGCCAAGATGTTGGGGTGGGCACTGAAGCTTTCTTT. Encoded protein: CASSQDVGVGTEAFF.

This clonotype was observed many times. The genes are TRBV20-1 and TRBJ2-3; 10 positions match TRBD1. The CDR3 has 18 residues. Looked up from germline, CDR1 is DFQATT and CDR2 is SNEGSKA (reference sequence). V shed 2 bases and J 6 bases; nucleotides not matched to a gene: 17. CDR3 protein: CSARSLGTGEIRSDTQYF. The CDR3 DNA reads as TGCAGTGCTAGATCCCTCGGGACAGGGGAAATTAGATCGGATACGCAGTATTTT.

In this sample, this clonotype turned up many times. The V and J genes are TRBV6-5 and TRBJ1-2, with a tentative D call TRBD1 (5 bases). The CDR3 consists of 15 residues. V shed 8 bases and J shed 2 bases, with 18 bases lying between them. Per the germline V gene, CDR1 is MNHEY and CDR2 is SVGAGI. The CDR3 here is CASLRAGMGNYGYTF. For the CDR3, the DNA is TGTGCCAGCCTCAGGGCCGGGATGGGGAACTATGGCTACACCTTC.

The chain joins TRBV2 to TRBJ1-4; D unresolved. CDR1 is SNHLY, CDR2 FYNNEI, per germline. Trimming pared 7 bases from V and 3 bases from J, leaving 15 bases between. This CDR3 is 15 amino acids long. The CDR3 region has the DNA TGTGCCAGCACGGCCGTGGGGTCGGCTAATGAAAAACTGTTTTTT. It specifies CASTAVGSANEKLFF.

The CDR3 here is CASLRTSGNNEQFF. The CDR3 coding sequence is TGTGCCAGCTTGCGGACTAGCGGTAACAATGAGCAGTTCTTC. The gene calls are TRBV2 and TRBJ2-1, with 10 bases lining up with TRBD2. The CDR3 is made up of 14 amino acids. In germline, CDR1 is SNHLY, CDR2 FYNNEI. The trim removed 8 bases at V and 5 bases at J, leaving 6 bases unmatched.

This clonotype occurred a few times. The chain carries TRBV15 and TRBJ1-2; D might be TRBD1 (6 bases). V was trimmed by 3 bases and J by 8 bases, leaving 16 bases between them. CDR3 size: 14 residues. Germline lookup yields CDR1 LNHNV and CDR2 YYDKDF (reference sequence). As DNA, the CDR3 is TGTGCCACCAGCAGCGGGACATCCTGGGGAGGCTACACCTTC. This sequence encodes CATSSGTSWGGYTF.

The V call is TRBV7-3, the J call TRBJ2-1; possibly TRBD2 for D (5 bases). Germline values: CDR1 SGHTA, CDR2 FQGTGA. The germline V and J ends were trimmed by 5 bases and 13 bases, with 18 bases remaining between them. The CDR3 runs 13 residues. Here the CDR3 reads CASSPRTRETQFF. CDR3 sequence (DNA): TGTGCCAGCAGCCCTAGGACTCGAGAGACCCAGTTCTTC. The entire variable domain, with the rest obtained from reference TRBV7-3 and TRBJ2-1, is as follows: GAGVSQTPSNKVTEKGKYVELRCDPISGHTALYWYRQSLGQGPEFLIYFQGTGAADDSGLPNDRFFAVRPEGSVSTLKIQRTERGDSAVYLCASSPRTRETQFFGPGTRLTVL.

On this clonotype: A read error is possible here, since a much larger clone lies one base away. This chain joins TRBV28 and TRBJ1-1; D remains unclear. Germline V gene sequence: CDR1 MDHEN, CDR2 SYDVKM. This CDR3 has 14 residues. CDR3 DNA: TGTGCCATCAGTTCGGGGAGGCTAAACACTGAAGCTTTCTTT. As protein: CAISSGRLNTEAFF. Using reference TRBV28 and TRBJ1-1 for the parts outside the CDR3, the full variable domain is DVKVTQSSRYLVKRTGEKVFLECVQDMDHENMFWYRQDPGLGLRLIYFSYDVKMKEKGDIPEGYSVSREKKERFSLILESASTNQTSMYLCAISSGRLNTEAFFGQGTRLTVV.

This clonotype has ten or more counts. The CDR3 loop is CASSFAGSGNNIQYF. The CDR3 DNA sequence: TGTGCCAGCAGCTTTGCCGGGAGCGGGAATAACATTCAGTACTTC. This chain uses TRBV7-3 with TRBJ2-4; TRBD2 matches 7 bases. V lost 3 bases, J lost 7 bases, and 9 bases stayed unmatched. The CDR3 runs 15 residues. Germline V lookup: CDR1 SGHTA, CDR2 FQGTGA.

This chain's CDR3 is CASSLLGAPETQYF. Here the CDR3 DNA reads TGCGCCAGCAGCTTGTTGGGGGCCCCAGAGACCCAGTACTTC. The chain couples TRBV5-1 to TRBJ2-5; tentative D call: TRBD1 (6 bases). The CDR3 is 14 residues long. Germline V gene data show CDR1 as SGHRS and CDR2 as YFSETQ. Trimming removed 1 base from V and 4 bases from J, with 11 bases in between.

The chain is built from TRBV7-2 and TRBJ1-5, with TRBD1 as a possible D gene (6 bases). Germline V lookup: CDR1 SGHTA, CDR2 FQGNSA. The CDR3 runs to 11 residues. CDR3 residues: CASGAHQPQHF. Here the CDR3 DNA reads TGTGCTTCGGGGGCCCATCAGCCCCAGCATTTT.

The chain uses TRBV4-1 and TRBJ2-7; TRBD1 aligns across 8 bases. In germline, CDR1 is MGHRA, CDR2 YSYEKL. This CDR3 spans 15 amino acids. With 4 bases clipped from V and 5 bases from J, the junction kept 10 bases outside the gene matches. In DNA form, the CDR3 reads TGCGCCAGCAGCCGGGACGGACAGGGAGGCGACGAGCAGTACTTC. Its protein is CASSRDGQGGDEQYF.

This sequence joins TRBV7-2 and TRBJ2-3; 10 bases align to TRBD2. The germline V gene has CDR1 SGHTA and CDR2 FQGNSA. The CDR3 sequence is 15 residues long. J gave up 4 bases and V 5 bases, and 6 bases lay outside the gene matches. The CDR3 DNA sequence: TGTGCCAGCAGCCGAGCGGGGGGGCTCGCAGATACGCAGTATTTT. Its translation: CASSRAGGLADTQYF.

V usage is TRBV27 and J usage is TRBJ2-1; TRBD1 aligns across 9 bases. This CDR3 is built from 16 residues. J lost 3 bases, V lost 2 bases, and 5 bases had no gene match. Germline V gene lookup returns CDR1 MNHEY and CDR2 SMNVEV (reference sequence). The CDR3 DNA is TGTGCCAGCAGTTTAACCGGGACAGGGAACTACAATGAGCAGTTCTTC. Protein sequence: CASSLTGTGNYNEQFF.

This clonotype was counted many times. J is TRBJ2-7 and V is TRBV4-1, with TRBD2 matching over 9 bases. Germline V lookup: CDR1 MGHRA, CDR2 YSYEKL. The CDR3 extends over 15 amino acids. Unmatched junction bases numbered 4, after V lost 2 bases and J lost 2 bases. Here the CDR3 DNA reads TGCGCCAGCAGCCAAAAGCGGGGGGCGACCTACGAGCAGTACTTC. As protein: CASSQKRGATYEQYF.

With regard to this clonotype: This sequence may be a read error, since a much larger clone differs from it by one base. This sequence joins TRBV28 and TRBJ2-7, with a tentative D call TRBD1 (5 bases). The CDR3 is 13 amino acids. Germline V gene data show CDR1 as MDHEN and CDR2 as SYDVKM. CDR3 sequence reads: CASGLGRMGEQYF. CDR3 in DNA: TGTGCCAGCGGTTTGGGGCGAATGGGGGAGCAGTACTTC.

This clonotype was seen only a few times. V and J are TRBV29-1 and TRBJ1-1; 7 bases match TRBD1. CDR3 size: 13 residues. Germline CDR1 SQVTM, CDR2 ANQGSEA. V lost 8 bases and J lost 3; bases outside the gene matches: 9. CDR3 loop: CSTSRGGDTEAFF. In nucleotides, the CDR3 is TGCAGCACGTCCAGGGGGGGGGACACTGAAGCTTTCTTT.